The 29 T cell receptor beta chains given below trace back to one sample, sequenced in a study of response to subunit inactivated influenza vaccine. MiXCR was run by TCRdb on the RT-PCR reads, yielding one entry per CDR3 protein. The sample includes hundreds of thousands of distinct CDR3 sequences, over 9.5% of them seen just once. Sample: PBMCs from blood, taken on the day of vaccination. Receptor source: a man in his fifties or sixties who received an inactivated influenza vaccine.

This clonotype was seen more than once but under ten times. The chain carries TRBV4-2 and TRBJ2-7, with D perhaps TRBD2 (5 bases). Trimming shortened V by 0 bases and J by 0 bases, and 15 bases separated the two germline ends. The germline gives CDR1 LGHNA, CDR2 YNFKEQ. The CDR3 sequence is 17 residues long. The CDR3 loop reads CASSQDHGGHSSYEQYF. In DNA, the CDR3 is TGTGCCAGCAGCCAAGATCATGGAGGTCACAGCTCCTACGAGCAGTACTTC.

J is TRBJ2-7 and V is TRBV12-3 or TRBV12-4, with D possibly matching TRBD1 (6 bases). Trimming stripped 6 bases from V and 4 bases from J, with 16 bases between. The CDR3 spans 14 residues. CDR3 nucleotides: TGTGCCAGCAGCTGGACAGCCTCTCATTACGAGCAGTACTTC. This encodes CASSWTASHYEQYF.

This clonotype was counted at least ten times. The genes are TRBV11-1 and TRBJ2-3; no definite D call. The V gene's germline CDR1 is SGHAT and CDR2 FQDESV (reference sequence). The CDR3 length is 13 residues. The V end was cut by 1 base, the J end by 2 bases, with 4 bases between. CDR3 region: CASSLDFTDTQYF. The DNA for the CDR3 is TGTGCCAGCAGCTTAGACTTCACAGATACGCAGTATTTT.

This clonotype occurred a few times. The chain joins TRBV12-3 or TRBV12-4 to TRBJ2-5, with 12 positions matching TRBD2. The CDR3 consists of 15 residues. The trim removed 7 bases at V and 6 bases at J, leaving 9 bases unmatched. CDR3 region: CASTPPSGGDKTQYF. As DNA, the CDR3 is TGTGCCAGCACCCCCCCTAGCGGGGGGGACAAGACCCAGTACTTC.

This clonotype was seen only a few times. The chain recombines TRBV12-3 or TRBV12-4 with TRBJ2-1; D perhaps matches TRBD1 (5 bases). The CDR3 spans 15 residues. Trimming took off 6 bases at V and 0 bases at J, with 12 bases between the two ends. In DNA, the CDR3 is TGTGCCAGCAGACAGGCAACCTCCTCCTACAATGAGCAGTTCTTC. Its protein product is CASRQATSSYNEQFF.

The chain carries TRBV7-2 and TRBJ2-7; D is unclear. The V gene lost 8 bases and the J gene lost 3 bases, with 8 bases spanning the gap. Germline CDR1 and CDR2: SGHTA and FQGNSA. The CDR3 runs 11 residues. CDR3 amino acids: CASLEYYEQYF. The CDR3 coding sequence is TGTGCCAGCTTAGAGTACTACGAGCAGTACTTC.

This clonotype was detected only a few times. The rearrangement links TRBV29-1 to TRBJ2-2; perhaps TRBD1 as D (6 bases). This CDR3 has 16 residues. Per germline, CDR1 SQVTM and CDR2 ANQGSEA. V was cut by 0 bases and J by 0 bases, with 11 bases left in between. CDR3 residues: CSVEDLGAANTGELFF. In DNA form, the CDR3 reads TGCAGCGTTGAAGATTTGGGGGCGGCGAACACCGGGGAGCTGTTTTTT.

The chain recombines TRBV7-2 with TRBJ1-5; a possible D gene is TRBD1 (6 bases). V was clipped by 5 bases and J by 0 bases, with 17 bases between them. In germline, CDR1 is SGHTA, CDR2 FQGNSA. CDR3 size: 17 residues. CDR3 residues: CASSPRGGHLSNQPQHF. CDR3 in DNA: TGTGCCAGCAGCCCCCGCGGGGGACATCTTAGCAATCAGCCCCAGCATTTT.

This clonotype was observed a few times. The V gene is TRBV20-1, the J gene TRBJ2-1; 8 nucleotides align to TRBD2. There are 13 residues in the CDR3. Per the germline V gene, CDR1 is DFQATT and CDR2 is SNEGSKA (reference sequence). CDR3 amino acids: CSTPREGPSEQFF. The CDR3, as DNA: TGCTCTACCCCCCGGGAGGGCCCTAGTGAGCAGTTCTTC.

The CDR3 spells CAWSGSRGGTDTQYF. CDR3 DNA: TGTGCCTGGAGTGGCTCGCGGGGGGGTACAGATACGCAGTATTTT. The V gene is TRBV30, the J gene TRBJ2-3, with TRBD2 matching 9 bases. The CDR3 is 15 residues long. Germline V gene data show CDR1 as GTSNPN and CDR2 as SVGIG (reference sequence). Losses at the gene ends were 1 base for V and 3 bases for J; bases not matched to a gene: 5.

This clonotype has ten or more counts. This chain links TRBV4-1 with TRBJ1-1; D gene ambiguous. The germline gives CDR1 MGHRA, CDR2 YSYEKL. The CDR3 contains 15 residues. V was trimmed by 0 bases and J by 0 bases, leaving 8 bases between them. The CDR3: CASSQEVGLNTEAFF. CDR3 DNA sequence: TGCGCCAGCAGCCAAGAAGTAGGTCTGAACACTGAAGCTTTCTTT.

The chain joins TRBV20-1 to TRBJ2-3; 7 nucleotides line up with TRBD2. Germline CDR1 DFQATT, CDR2 SNEGSKA (reference sequence). The CDR3 is made up of 15 amino acids. After removal of 6 bases from V and 1 base from J, the junction contained 10 bases not matched to a gene. The CDR3 DNA reads TGCAGTGCCGCAGGACTAGTGGTAGGCACAGATACGCAGTATTTT. This translates into CSAAGLVVGTDTQYF.

This clonotype was found a few times. The chain joins TRBV11-2 to TRBJ2-7; tentatively, D is TRBD1 or TRBD2 (5 bases each). Trimming removed 7 bases at V and 7 bases at J, with 20 bases between. This CDR3 has 14 amino acids. Germline V lookup: CDR1 SGHAT, CDR2 FQNNGV. CDR3 amino acids: CASTQVAGSREQYF. The CDR3 DNA sequence: TGTGCCAGCACCCAAGTAGCAGGGAGTCGGGAGCAGTACTTC.

This chain links TRBV4-1 with TRBJ2-3, with D possibly called TRBD1 or TRBD2 (6 bases each). V dropped 7 bases and J dropped 0 bases, with 14 bases sitting between them. The germline V gene encodes CDR1 MGHRA and CDR2 YSYEKL. The CDR3 is 15 amino acids. Written as DNA, the CDR3 is TGCGCCAGCAAAAGGGGGGTTCCTAGCACAGATACGCAGTATTTT. Its translation: CASKRGVPSTDTQYF.

This chain links TRBV20-1 with TRBJ2-1; 11 bases are shared with TRBD2. This CDR3 spans 16 amino acids. V dropped 6 bases and J dropped 1; count of bases not matched to a gene: 8. Germline values: CDR1 DFQATT, CDR2 SNEGSKA (reference sequence). The CDR3 sequence is CSASGLAGGSYNEQFF. CDR3 DNA: TGCAGTGCCAGTGGGCTAGCGGGAGGATCCTACAATGAGCAGTTCTTC.

The V call is TRBV6-5, the J call TRBJ2-2, with D unclear. The CDR3 is 16 residues long. In germline, CDR1 is MNHEY, CDR2 SVGAGI. V was cut by 4 bases and J by 1 base, with 13 bases left in between. CDR3 protein: CASSFSLWENTGELFF. The CDR3 nucleotides are TGTGCCAGCAGTTTTTCTTTGTGGGAGAACACCGGGGAGCTGTTTTTT.

The rearrangement uses TRBV20-1 and TRBJ2-1; TRBD1 matches at 8 bases. CDR1 and CDR2 (germline): DFQATT, SNEGSKA (reference sequence). This CDR3 comprises 15 residues. J was trimmed by 4 bases and V by 0 bases; bases with no gene match: 5. The CDR3 sequence is CSARDLDRVYNEQFF. The CDR3 DNA sequence: TGCAGTGCTAGAGATCTGGACAGGGTATACAATGAGCAGTTCTTC.

This clonotype was counted ten times or more. V and J are TRBV9 and TRBJ2-2; a weak D match, TRBD1 (5 bases). The CDR3 has 13 residues. Trimming left V 3 bases short and J 7 bases short, with 10 bases between. Germline V gene sequence: CDR1 SGDLS, CDR2 YYNGEE. CDR3 sequence (DNA): TGTGCCAGCAGCGCCAGGGTGGGCGGGGAGCTGTTTTTT. This codes for CASSARVGGELFF.

The J gene is TRBJ2-1, the V gene TRBV20-1, with D possibly TRBD1 on 6 matching bases. Germline V CDR1 and CDR2: DFQATT, SNEGSKA (reference sequence). Trimming took off 0 bases at V and 5 bases at J, with 23 bases between the two ends. The CDR3 is made up of 18 amino acids. CDR3 in amino acids: CSARDRRAGVVENNEQFF. As DNA, the CDR3 is TGCAGTGCTAGAGATCGTCGGGCAGGGGTCGTTGAAAACAATGAGCAGTTCTTC.

The table lists this clonotype with a few counts. The V and J genes are TRBV12-3 or TRBV12-4 and TRBJ2-7, with 7 bases identical to TRBD2. After removal of 4 bases from V and 2 bases from J, the junction contained 8 bases not matched to a gene. The CDR3 spans 15 residues. Here the CDR3 DNA reads TGTGCCAGCAGTTCCAGCGGGGCTCACACCTACGAGCAGTACTTC. It encodes CASSSSGAHTYEQYF.

This clonotype was detected only a few times. The chain has TRBV6-1 and TRBJ2-7; either TRBD1 or TRBD2 may supply D (7 bases each). Germline-derived CDR1 and CDR2 are MNHNS and SASEGT. V was cut by 9 bases and J by 2 bases, with 17 bases left in between. The CDR3 consists of 14 residues. The CDR3 reads CARIRGGQPYEQYF. The CDR3 nucleotides are TGTGCCAGGATCAGGGGGGGACAACCCTACGAGCAGTACTTC.

The chain combines TRBV20-1 with TRBJ2-5; D is unresolved. The CDR3 consists of 15 residues. With 0 bases removed from V and 3 bases from J, the gap between germline ends came to 14 bases. In germline, CDR1 is DFQATT, CDR2 SNEGSKA (reference sequence). The CDR3 protein is CSARDLGTWKETQYF. CDR3 bases: TGCAGTGCTAGAGATCTGGGTACCTGGAAAGAGACCCAGTACTTC.

This clonotype was seen more than once but under ten times. This chain connects TRBV20-1 to TRBJ1-2, with no clear D. Trimming took 0 bases from V and 8 from J, leaving 19 bases between them. The CDR3 runs 15 residues. CDR1 and CDR2 from the germline V gene are DFQATT and SNEGSKA (reference sequence). CDR3 residues: CSARDIWGKSGGYTF. CDR3 sequence (DNA): TGCAGTGCTAGAGATATATGGGGAAAGAGCGGAGGCTACACCTTC.

The genes are TRBV7-9 and TRBJ2-6; a possible D gene is TRBD1 (6 bases). This CDR3 spans 14 amino acids. The germline V gene has CDR1 SEHNR and CDR2 FQNEAQ (reference sequence). The CDR3, as DNA: TGTGCGACAGGACCTTTCTCTGGGGCCAACGTCCTGACTTTC. Protein: CATGPFSGANVLTF.

The chain joins TRBV20-1 to TRBJ1-1; D may be TRBD1 (5 bases). The CDR3 covers 12 residues. In germline, CDR1 is DFQATT, CDR2 SNEGSKA (reference sequence). The ends were cut back, 5 bases at V and 4 bases at J, with 11 bases in the middle. Written as DNA, the CDR3 is TGCAGTGCTCCCCAGGGTAGCACTGAAGCTTTCTTT. Protein product: CSAPQGSTEAFF.

J is TRBJ2-1 and V is TRBV4-3, with D perhaps matching TRBD2 (6 bases). With 0 bases removed from V and 0 bases from J, the gap between germline ends came to 9 bases. This CDR3 comprises 16 residues. The V gene's germline CDR1 is LGHNA and CDR2 YSLEER. CDR3 region: CASSQDAGNSYNEQFF. The CDR3 DNA follows: TGCGCCAGCAGCCAAGATGCGGGGAACTCCTACAATGAGCAGTTCTTC.

This clonotype was seen a handful of times. The CDR3 sequence is CASSLASGLAGTDTQYF. The CDR3 DNA follows: TGTGCCAGCAGCTTAGCCTCTGGGCTAGCGGGCACAGATACGCAGTATTTT. The chain combines TRBV7-9 with TRBJ2-3; 7 bases are a match to TRBD2. The ends lost 0 bases at V and 1 base at J; junction bases unmatched: 7. This CDR3 is built from 17 residues. Germline V gene lookup returns CDR1 SEHNR and CDR2 FQNEAQ (reference sequence).

The rearrangement links TRBV29-1 to TRBJ1-1; 9 nucleotides agree with TRBD1. The germline V gene encodes CDR1 SQVTM and CDR2 ANQGSEA. This CDR3 is built from 16 residues. The V segment lost 6 bases and the J segment 4 bases; nucleotides outside the gene matches: 15. This CDR3 is CSVQSGTGRLSTEAFF. CDR3 DNA sequence: TGCAGCGTACAATCCGGGACAGGGCGGTTGAGCACTGAAGCTTTCTTT.

In regard to this clonotype: A read error may be the cause here, since a much bigger clone is one base away. This rearrangement joins TRBV7-9 to TRBJ2-2; TRBD1 aligns across 10 bases. Germline loops: CDR1 SEHNR, CDR2 FQNEAQ (reference sequence). The J segment lost 6 bases and the V segment lost 7 bases, leaving 5 bases of the junction unmatched. The CDR3 length is 14 residues. CDR3 residues: CASTTGGYAGELFF. CDR3 nucleotides: TGTGCCAGCACGACAGGGGGCTACGCCGGGGAGCTGTTTTTT.